This T cell receptor (beta chain) was sequenced in a study of T cell clonotyping in hematopoietic cell transplantation. Of note for this clone: What it binds is not known.

Whole-study results and caveats: At the given depth, recipient repertoires were over 97% de novo clonotypes. No sorting was done, leaving CD4 and CD8 contributions mixed.

Repertoires were generated with immunoSEQ multiplex PCR, while TCRdb's copy carries only in-frame clones and drops some. The profile shows tens of thousands of clones, 96% of them singletons. The time point: recipient sample about 28 days before transplant, after cytoreduction. This TCR was recovered from a woman in her forties or fifties with acute myeloid leukemia. Some clones in this sample may be carry-over from other donors' samples. Sequencing was performed on peripheral blood mononuclear cells, taken before stem cell transplant.

This CDR3 is CASSYSGVGRNTEAFF. DNA of the CDR3: TGTGCCAGCAGTTACTCAGGGGTTGGTCGAAACACTGAAGCTTTCTTT. This chain connects TRBV6-5 to TRBJ1-1; D possibly corresponds to TRBD1 (5 bases). The CDR3 runs 16 residues. The V end lost 0 bases, the J end lost 2 bases, and 13 bases lay between the germline ends. Looked up from germline, CDR1 is MNHEY and CDR2 is SVGAGI.